A selection of T cell receptor beta chains follows, all from one sample in a study of OX40 agonist ivuxolimab in advanced cancers. Assay used: immunoSEQ multiplex PCR; TCRdb lists only in-frame clones, some missing. Of around 38,000 clones in the sample, approximately 92% were seen once. Sequenced material: CD4+ or CD8+ T cells sorted from blood, taken in a trial of the OX40 agonist ivuxolimab. All receptors derive from an adult with an advanced solid tumor such as melanoma, head and neck, liver or kidney cancer. Each CDR3 is given with its conserved first and last residue. A D gene is named only where the DNA matches it firmly. Size values are once, few and many counts, or a class for expanded clones, and some rows have none.

V gene	clone size	J gene	D gene	CDR3 protein
TRBV2	.	TRBJ1-1	TRBD1	CAGTDLNTEAFF
TRBV4-1	.	TRBJ2-5	.	CASSQERGEETQYF
TRBV9	once	TRBJ2-2	.	CASPCDGRYTGELFF
TRBV19	.	TRBJ2-1	TRBD2	CASSIVGLAGGNEQFF
TRBV29-1	.	TRBJ2-1	TRBD2	CSATGLAGDSSYNEQFF
TRBV7-9	.	TRBJ1-1	.	CASSPGPVPEAFF
TRBV9	.	TRBJ2-1	.	CASSVVAASYNEQFF
TRBV19	.	TRBJ2-1	TRBD2	CASSIDSVTSLYNEQFF
TRBV11-2	.	TRBJ2-7	.	CASSLDTHEQYF
TRBV11-2	.	TRBJ2-1	TRBD2	CASSLAPSGAYNEQFF
TRBV29-1	few	TRBJ1-2	.	CSVKQNWVGYTF
TRBV6-5	.	TRBJ2-1	.	CASSQRLEGYNEQFF
TRBV5-5	.	TRBJ2-5	.	CASSLDLGGTQYF
TRBV5-5	.	TRBJ1-4	.	CASSATASTNEKLFF
TRBV7-9	few	TRBJ2-5	TRBD2	CASSLGATGGGETQYF
TRBV19	once	TRBJ1-5	TRBD1	CASSYRDRNQPQHF
TRBV7-6	.	TRBJ2-1	TRBD1	CASSPVGTGIRNEQFF
TRBV2	.	TRBJ2-1	.	CASHSLVPSSYNEQFF
TRBV2	.	TRBJ2-3	TRBD2	CASKAGRTDTQYF
TRBV7-8	.	TRBJ2-7	.	CASSLGEVHEQYF
TRBV4-3	.	TRBJ1-2	TRBD1	CASSQGQGLNYGYTF
TRBV29-1	.	TRBJ1-2	TRBD1	CSGRDSASGNYGYTF
TRBV11-1	.	TRBJ2-3	TRBD2	CASSLSSGTDTQYF
TRBV29-1	once	TRBJ1-1	TRBD1	CSALGQGAIGAFF
TRBV9	.	TRBJ2-3	.	CASSVGRDTDTQYF
TRBV4-1	.	TRBJ2-7	TRBD1	CASSHLAPGQGAYEQYF
TRBV19	.	TRBJ1-5	.	CASSRLFSNQPQHF
TRBV6-6	once	TRBJ1-2	TRBD1	CASSYRTGGYGYTF